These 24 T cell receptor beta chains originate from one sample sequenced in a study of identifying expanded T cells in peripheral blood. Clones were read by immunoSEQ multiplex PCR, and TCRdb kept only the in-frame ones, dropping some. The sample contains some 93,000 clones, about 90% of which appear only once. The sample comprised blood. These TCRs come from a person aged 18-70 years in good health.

The CDR3 region is CASSAGSRWETQYF. DNA for the CDR3: TGTGCCAGCAGTGCCGGGAGCCGTTGGGAGACCCAGTACTTC. The rearrangement uses TRBV2 and TRBJ2-5, with a weak D call TRBD2 (6 bases). The V and J ends lost 4 bases and 5 bases respectively, with 14 bases between them. The CDR3 is 14 amino acids. In germline, CDR1 is SNHLY, CDR2 FYNNEI. The variable domain in full, with the rest retrieved from reference TRBV2 and TRBJ2-5, is EPEVTQTPSHQVTQMGQEVILRCVPISNHLYFYWYRQILGQKVEFLVSFYNNEISEKSEIFDDQFSVERPDGSNFTLKIRSTKLEDSAMYFCASSAGSRWETQYFGPGTRLLVL.

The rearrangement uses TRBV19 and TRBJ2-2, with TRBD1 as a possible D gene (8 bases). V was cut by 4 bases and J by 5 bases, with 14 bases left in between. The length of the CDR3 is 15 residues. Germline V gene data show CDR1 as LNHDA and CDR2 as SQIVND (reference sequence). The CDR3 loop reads CASSSGQGGTGELFF. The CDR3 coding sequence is TGTGCCAGTAGTAGCGGACAGGGAGGGACCGGGGAGCTGTTTTTT.

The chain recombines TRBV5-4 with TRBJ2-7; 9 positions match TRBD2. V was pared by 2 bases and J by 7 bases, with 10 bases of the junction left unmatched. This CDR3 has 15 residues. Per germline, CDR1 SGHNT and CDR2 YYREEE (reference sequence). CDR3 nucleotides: TGTGCCAGCAGCTTTGCGGGGGGGGCACGAACGGAGCAGTACTTC. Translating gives CASSFAGGARTEQYF.

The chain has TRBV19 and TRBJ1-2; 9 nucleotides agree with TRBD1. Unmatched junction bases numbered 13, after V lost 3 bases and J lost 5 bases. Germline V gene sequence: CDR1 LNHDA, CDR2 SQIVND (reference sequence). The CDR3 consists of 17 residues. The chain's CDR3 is CASSIGTGGNSPYGYTF. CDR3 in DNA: TGTGCCAGTAGTATCGGCACAGGGGGCAATTCCCCATATGGCTACACCTTC.

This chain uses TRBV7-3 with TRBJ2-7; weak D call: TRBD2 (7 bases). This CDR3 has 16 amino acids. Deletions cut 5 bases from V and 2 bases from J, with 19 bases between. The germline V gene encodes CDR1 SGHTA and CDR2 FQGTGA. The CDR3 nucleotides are TGTGCCAGCAGCGCACAGGGAGGGACAACCCCCTACGAGCAGTACTTC. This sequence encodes CASSAQGGTTPYEQYF.

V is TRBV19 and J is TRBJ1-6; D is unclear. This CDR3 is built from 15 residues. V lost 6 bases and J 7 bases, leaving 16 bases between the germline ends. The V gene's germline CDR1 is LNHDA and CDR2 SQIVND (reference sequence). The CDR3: CASRPQEGANSPLHF. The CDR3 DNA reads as TGTGCCAGTAGACCCCAAGAGGGTGCGAATTCACCCCTCCACTTT. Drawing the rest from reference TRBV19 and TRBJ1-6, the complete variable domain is DGGITQSPKYLFRKEGQNVTLSCEQNLNHDAMYWYRQDPGQGLRLIYYSQIVNDFQKGDIAEGYSVSREKKESFPLTVTSAQKNPTAFYLCASRPQEGANSPLHFGNGTRLTVT.

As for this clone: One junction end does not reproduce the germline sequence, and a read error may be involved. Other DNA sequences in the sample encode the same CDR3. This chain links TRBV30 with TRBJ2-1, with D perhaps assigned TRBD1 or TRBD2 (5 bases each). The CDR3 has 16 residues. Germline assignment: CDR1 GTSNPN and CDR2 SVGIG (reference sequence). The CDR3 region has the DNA TGTGCCTGGAGCCTTTTTACGGGACCACCGAACAACGAGCAGTTCTTC. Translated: CAWSLFTGPPNNEQFF.

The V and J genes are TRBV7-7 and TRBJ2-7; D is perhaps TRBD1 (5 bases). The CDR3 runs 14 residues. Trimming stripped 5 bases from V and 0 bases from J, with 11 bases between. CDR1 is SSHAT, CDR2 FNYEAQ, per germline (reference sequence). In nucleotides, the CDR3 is TGTGCCAGCAGCCCCTCGACAGACTCCTACGAGCAGTACTTC. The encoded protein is CASSPSTDSYEQYF. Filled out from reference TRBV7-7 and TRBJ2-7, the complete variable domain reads GAGVSQSPRYKVTKRGQDVTLRCDPISSHATLYWYQQALGQGPEFLTYFNYEAQPDKSGLPSDRFSAERPEGSISTLTIQRTEQRDSAMYRCASSPSTDSYEQYFGPGTRLTVT.

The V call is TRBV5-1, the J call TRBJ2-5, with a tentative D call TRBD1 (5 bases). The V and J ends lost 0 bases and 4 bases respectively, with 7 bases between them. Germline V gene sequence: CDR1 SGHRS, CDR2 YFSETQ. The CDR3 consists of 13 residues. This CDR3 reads CASSLEGPETQYF. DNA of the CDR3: TGCGCCAGCAGCTTGGAGGGGCCAGAGACCCAGTACTTC.

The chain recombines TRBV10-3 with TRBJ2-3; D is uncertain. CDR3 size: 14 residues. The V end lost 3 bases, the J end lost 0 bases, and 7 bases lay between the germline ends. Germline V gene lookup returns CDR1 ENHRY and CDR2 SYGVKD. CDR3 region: CAISDSSSTDTQYF. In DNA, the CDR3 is TGTGCCATCAGTGATTCCTCTAGCACAGATACGCAGTATTTT.

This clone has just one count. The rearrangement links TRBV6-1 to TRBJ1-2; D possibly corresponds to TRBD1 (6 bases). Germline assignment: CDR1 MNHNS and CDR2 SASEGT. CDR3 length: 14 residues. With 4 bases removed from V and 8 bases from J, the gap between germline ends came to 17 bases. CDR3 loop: CASSALTGSIGYTF. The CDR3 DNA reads TGTGCCAGCAGTGCCCTGACAGGAAGTATAGGCTACACCTTC.

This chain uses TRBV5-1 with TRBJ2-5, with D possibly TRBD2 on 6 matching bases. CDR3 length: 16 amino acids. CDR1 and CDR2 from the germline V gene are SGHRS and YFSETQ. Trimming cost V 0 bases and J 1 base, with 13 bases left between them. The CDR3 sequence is CASSLVPGSRQETQYF. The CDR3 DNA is TGCGCCAGCAGCTTGGTCCCCGGGAGCCGCCAAGAGACCCAGTACTTC. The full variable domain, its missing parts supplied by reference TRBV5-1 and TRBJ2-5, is KAGVTQTPRYLIKTRGQQVTLSCSPISGHRSVSWYQQTPGQGLQFLFEYFSETQRNKGNFPGRFSGRQFSNSRSEMNVSTLELGDSALYLCASSLVPGSRQETQYFGPGTRLLVL.

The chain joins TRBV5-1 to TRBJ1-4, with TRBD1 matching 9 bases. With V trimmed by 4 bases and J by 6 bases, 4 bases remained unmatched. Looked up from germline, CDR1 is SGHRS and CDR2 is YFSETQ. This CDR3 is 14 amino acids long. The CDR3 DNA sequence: TGCGCCAGCAGCCCCCGGGACAGGGATGAAAAACTGTTTTTT. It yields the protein CASSPRDRDEKLFF.

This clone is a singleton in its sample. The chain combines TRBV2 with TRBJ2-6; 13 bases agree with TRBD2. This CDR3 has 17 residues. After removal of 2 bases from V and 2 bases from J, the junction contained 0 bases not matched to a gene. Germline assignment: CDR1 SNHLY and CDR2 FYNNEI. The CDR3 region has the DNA TGTGCCAGCAGTGAAACTAGCGGGGGGGCTGGGGCCAACGTCCTGACTTTC. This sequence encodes CASSETSGGAGANVLTF.

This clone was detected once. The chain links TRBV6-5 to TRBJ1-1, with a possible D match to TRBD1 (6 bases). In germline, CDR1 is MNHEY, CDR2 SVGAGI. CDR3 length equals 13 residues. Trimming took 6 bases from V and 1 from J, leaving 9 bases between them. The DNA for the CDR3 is TGTGCCAGCAGCCTGACAGGGAACACTGAAGCTTTCTTT. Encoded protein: CASSLTGNTEAFF.

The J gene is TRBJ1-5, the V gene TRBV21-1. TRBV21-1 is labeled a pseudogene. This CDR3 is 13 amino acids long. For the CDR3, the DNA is TGTGCCAGCAGCAAGGGAAGCAATCAGCCCCAGCATTTT. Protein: CASSKGSNQPQHF.

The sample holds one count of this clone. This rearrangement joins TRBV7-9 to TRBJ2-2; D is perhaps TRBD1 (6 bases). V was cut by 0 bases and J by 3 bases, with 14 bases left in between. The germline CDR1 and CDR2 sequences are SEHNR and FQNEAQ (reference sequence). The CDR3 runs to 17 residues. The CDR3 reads CASSLARGTAHTGELFF. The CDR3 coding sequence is TGTGCCAGCAGCTTAGCGAGGGGGACGGCCCACACCGGGGAGCTGTTTTTT.

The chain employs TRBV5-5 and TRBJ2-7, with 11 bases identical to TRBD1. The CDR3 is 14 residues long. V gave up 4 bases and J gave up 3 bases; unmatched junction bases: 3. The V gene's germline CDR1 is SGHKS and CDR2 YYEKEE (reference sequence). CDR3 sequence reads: CASSTGTGGYEQYF. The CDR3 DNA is TGTGCCAGCAGCACCGGGACAGGGGGCTACGAGCAGTACTTC.

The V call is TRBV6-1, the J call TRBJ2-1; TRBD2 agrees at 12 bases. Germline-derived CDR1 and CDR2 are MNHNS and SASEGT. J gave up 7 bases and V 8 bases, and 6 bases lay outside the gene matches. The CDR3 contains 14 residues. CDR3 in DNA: TGTGCCAGCGACCCTGGACTAGCGGGAAATGAGCAGTTCTTC. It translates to CASDPGLAGNEQFF.

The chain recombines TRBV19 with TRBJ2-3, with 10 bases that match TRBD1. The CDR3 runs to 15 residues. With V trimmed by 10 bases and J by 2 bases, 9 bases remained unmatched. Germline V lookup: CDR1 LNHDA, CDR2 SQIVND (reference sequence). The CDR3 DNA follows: TGTGCCACCGCAACCGGGACAGGGGACACAGATACGCAGTATTTT. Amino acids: CATATGTGDTDTQYF.

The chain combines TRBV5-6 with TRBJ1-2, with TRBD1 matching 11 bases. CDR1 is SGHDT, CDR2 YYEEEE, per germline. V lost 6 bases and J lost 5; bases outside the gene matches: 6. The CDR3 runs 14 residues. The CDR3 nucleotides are TGTGCCAGCAATTACGGACAGGGGGCATATGGCTACACCTTC. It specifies CASNYGQGAYGYTF.

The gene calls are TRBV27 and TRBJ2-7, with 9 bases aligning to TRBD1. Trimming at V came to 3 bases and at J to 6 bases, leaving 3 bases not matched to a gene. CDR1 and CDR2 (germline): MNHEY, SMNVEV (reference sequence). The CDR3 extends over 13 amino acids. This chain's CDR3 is CASSLGQGGEQYF. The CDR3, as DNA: TGTGCCAGCAGTTTGGGACAGGGCGGCGAGCAGTACTTC.

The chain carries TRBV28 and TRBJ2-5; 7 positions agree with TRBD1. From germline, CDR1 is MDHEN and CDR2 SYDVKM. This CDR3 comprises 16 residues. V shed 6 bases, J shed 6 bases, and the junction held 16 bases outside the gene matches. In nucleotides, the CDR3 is TGTGCCAGCAGCTCCGAAACCAGACAGGGTTCCAAGACCCAGTACTTC. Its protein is CASSSETRQGSKTQYF.

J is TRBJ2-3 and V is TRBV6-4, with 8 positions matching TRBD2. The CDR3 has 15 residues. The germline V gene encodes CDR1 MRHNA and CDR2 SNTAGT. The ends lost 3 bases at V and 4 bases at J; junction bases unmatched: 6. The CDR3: CASSDTGGASDTQYF. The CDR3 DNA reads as TGTGCCAGCAGTGATACCGGGGGGGCCTCAGATACGCAGTATTTT.